This record concerns one T cell receptor (beta chain) sequence. Antigen unknown. TCRdb re-called the 5' RACE reads through MiXCR, storing one row per CDR3 protein. The sample holds about 920,000 distinct CDR3 sequences, around an eighth seen once. The data derive from a study of identical twins. General study findings and limits: Where out-of-frame alpha sequences were twin-shared, they showed excess low generation probability. Models underpredicted monozygotic twin sharing of out-of-frame TCR alpha.

The same data also went into a second study, on yellow fever vaccine responses in identical twins.

The sequence came from a woman younger than 30 in good health. What was sequenced was PBMCs.

The CDR3 loop is CASSPGENNYEQYF. DNA for the CDR3: TGTGCCAGCAGCCCCGGAGAAAACAACTACGAGCAGTACTTC. V usage is TRBV11-3 and J usage is TRBJ2-7; D remains unclear. V lost 5 bases, J lost 3 bases, and 14 bases lay in between. The CDR3 sequence is 14 residues long. In germline, CDR1 is SGHNT, CDR2 YENEEA.